A single sample is the source of the 10 T cell receptor beta chains below, sequenced in a study of long-term antiretroviral therapy in people with HIV. The run of the v3.0 immunoSEQ assay was at survey level. Libraries were prepared by immunoSEQ multiplex PCR; TCRdb keeps only in-frame clonotypes and omits some of them. Of about 20,000 clones listed, under 90% were seen once; the top ten hold around a tenth. The material sequenced was unsorted PBMCs, taken 2.4 years after starting antiretroviral therapy. The receptor set was obtained from a man aged 35-49 years with HIV.

The J gene is TRBJ2-2, the V gene TRBV18; D possibly corresponds to TRBD1 (6 bases). CDR1 is KGHSH, CDR2 LQKENI, per germline. Trimming removed 3 bases from V and 2 bases from J, with 16 bases in between. CDR3 length: 17 amino acids. The CDR3 DNA is TGTGCCAGCTCACCGATTAGGGCAGGGGCAAACACCGGGGAGCTGTTTTTT. Protein: CASSPIRAGANTGELFF.

This clone was picked up one time. The junction departs from the called germline gene at one end, perhaps through a read error. The chain is built from TRBV7-3 and TRBJ1-2; 7 nucleotides align to TRBD1. The CDR3 is made up of 17 amino acids. Germline lookup yields CDR1 SGHTA and CDR2 FQGTGA. CDR3 loop: CASRLIGGEGAYYGYTF. DNA of the CDR3: TGTGCCAGCAGATTAATCGGTGGGGAGGGGGCATACTATGGCTACACCTTC.

This clone appeared a single time. The V gene is TRBV5-1, the J gene TRBJ1-4; D gene uncertain. V was cut by 0 bases and J by 4 bases, with 10 bases left in between. CDR1 SGHRS and CDR2 YFSETQ come from the germline V gene. The CDR3 is made up of 15 amino acids. In DNA form, the CDR3 reads TGCGCCAGCAGCTTGGACGGGCAAGATAATGAAAAACTGTTTTTT. Translating gives CASSLDGQDNEKLFF.

This chain links TRBV10-2 with TRBJ1-1, with 8 bases identical to TRBD1. With V trimmed by 10 bases and J by 4 bases, 5 bases remained unmatched. This CDR3 is built from 12 residues. The germline V gene encodes CDR1 WSHSY and CDR2 SAAADI. The CDR3 nucleotides are TGCGCCATCTACAGGGGGGGCACTGAAGCTTTCTTT. It codes for CAIYRGGTEAFF.

This clone showed up just a few times. The J gene is TRBJ1-3, the V gene TRBV12-5; D is unclear. The CDR3 is 13 residues long. Trimming shortened V by 6 bases and J by 0 bases, and 6 bases separated the two germline ends. From germline, CDR1 is LGHNT and CDR2 FRNRAP. Here the CDR3 DNA reads TGTGCTAGTGGAGTGGGCTCTGGAAACACCATATATTTT. It translates to CASGVGSGNTIYF.

V usage is TRBV6-5 and J usage is TRBJ2-7; D is possibly TRBD1 or TRBD2 (6 bases each). CDR1 MNHEY and CDR2 SVGAGI come from the germline V gene. The CDR3 length is 15 residues. Trimming removed 2 bases from V and 1 base from J, with 12 bases in between. CDR3 sequence reads: CASSYAGHGSYEQYF. CDR3 sequence (DNA): TGTGCCAGCAGTTACGCGGGACACGGATCCTACGAGCAGTACTTC.

This clone was seen a single time. This sequence joins TRBV5-1 and TRBJ2-1; TRBD1 agrees at 9 bases. V lost 4 bases to trimming and J lost 6 bases; unmatched junction nucleotides: 5. The CDR3 runs 14 residues. Germline loops: CDR1 SGHRS, CDR2 YFSETQ. The CDR3 spells CASSPRTGVNEQFF. As DNA, the CDR3 is TGCGCCAGCAGCCCCCGGACAGGGGTCAATGAGCAGTTCTTC.

The rearrangement joins TRBV6-5 to TRBJ1-1; TRBD1 is a possible D gene (5 bases). Germline CDR1 reads MNHEY; CDR2 reads SVGAGI. This CDR3 is built from 14 residues. Deletions cut 0 bases from V and 11 bases from J, with 16 bases between. CDR3 residues: CASSYSIPGLGAFF. As DNA, the CDR3 is TGTGCCAGCAGTTACTCGATTCCGGGACTCGGGGCTTTCTTT.

There are a few counts of this clone. V and J are TRBV7-8 and TRBJ1-5; D is undetermined. Germline V gives CDR1 SGHVS, CDR2 FQNEAQ. V shed 5 bases and J shed 0 bases, with 20 bases lying between them. The CDR3 sequence is 18 residues long. CDR3 amino acids: CASSPSSHFMYSNQPQHF. In DNA, the CDR3 is TGTGCCAGCAGCCCCTCCTCCCACTTTATGTATAGCAATCAGCCCCAGCATTTT.

The V and J genes are TRBV19 and TRBJ1-1; unclear D gene. V was cut by 11 bases and J by 6 bases, with 16 bases left in between. Per germline, CDR1 LNHDA and CDR2 SQIVND (reference sequence). The CDR3 extends over 12 amino acids. CDR3 nucleotide sequence: TGTGCCGCCCGGGCGGTTCCCGCTGAAGCTTTCTTT. It is translated as CAARAVPAEAFF.